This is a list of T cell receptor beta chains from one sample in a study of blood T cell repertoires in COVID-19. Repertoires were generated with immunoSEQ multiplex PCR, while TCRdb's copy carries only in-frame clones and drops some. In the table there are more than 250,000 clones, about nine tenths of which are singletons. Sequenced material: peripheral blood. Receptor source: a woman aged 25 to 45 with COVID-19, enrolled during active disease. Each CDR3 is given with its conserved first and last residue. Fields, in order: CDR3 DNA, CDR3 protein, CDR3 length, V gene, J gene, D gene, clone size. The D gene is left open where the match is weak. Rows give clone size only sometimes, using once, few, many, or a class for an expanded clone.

TGTGCCATCAGAGAACAGGGGAAGGGTGGCTACACCTTC	CAIREQGKGGYTF	13	TRBV10-3	TRBJ1-2	TRBD1	.
TGCGCCAGCAGCTTGGCCCCAGTCTATGGCTACACCTTC	CASSLAPVYGYTF	13	TRBV5-1	TRBJ1-2	.	.
TGTGCCAGCAGTTCTGCCTACAATGAGCAGTTCTTC	CASSSAYNEQFF	12	TRBV28	TRBJ2-1	.	once
TGTGCCAGCTCCGGACAGGGAGGCGAGTCACTGTTTTTT	CASSGQGGESLFF	13	TRBV18	TRBJ1-4	TRBD1	.
TGTGCCAGTAGTATGAACAGGGAGAGCACTGAAGCTTTCTTT	CASSMNRESTEAFF	14	TRBV19	TRBJ1-1	.	.
TGTGCCAGCAGTTCCCTAACAGGGGCTGGCTACACCTTC	CASSSLTGAGYTF	13	TRBV6-2/TRBV6-3	TRBJ1-2	TRBD1	.
TGTGCCAGCAGCCTCTCAGGGTCTGTAAAGTTCTTT	CASSLSGSVKFF	12	TRBV6-5	TRBJ1-1	.	.
TGTGCCAGCAGTCCACTGCCCGGGACTACCGTGAACACCGGGGAGCTGTTTTTT	CASSPLPGTTVNTGELFF	18	TRBV3-1/TRBV3-2	TRBJ2-2	TRBD2	.
TGTGCCAGCAGCGTCTTAAGGGGCGGGGCACGCGTTCGTGGTAACAATGAGCAGTTCTTC	CASSVLRGGARVRGNNEQFF	20	TRBV4-2	TRBJ2-1	.	.
TGTGCCAGCAGTTCCGACAGGAATCAGCCCCAGCATTTT	CASSSDRNQPQHF	13	TRBV12-3/TRBV12-4	TRBJ1-5	.	.
TGTGCCAGCAGTTCGCGAGGGGGCGGTCAGCCCCAGCATTTT	CASSSRGGGQPQHF	14	TRBV28	TRBJ1-5	TRBD1	.
TGTGCCAGCAGCTTATTGGCGGGGGGAGGGGGCTCCTACAATGAGCAGTTCTTC	CASSLLAGGGGSYNEQFF	18	TRBV7-2	TRBJ2-1	TRBD2	.
TGTGCCAGTAGTTTGACCGGGACAGGAAAGAATTCACCCCTCCACTTT	CASSLTGTGKNSPLHF	16	TRBV19	TRBJ1-6	TRBD1	.
TGCGCCAGCAGCCAAGATACAGGGAGAAACACTGAAGCTTTCTTT	CASSQDTGRNTEAFF	15	TRBV4-1	TRBJ1-1	.	.
TGTGCCAGCAGCTTGGTATCGGGGACTGAAGCTTTCTTT	CASSLVSGTEAFF	13	TRBV5-8	TRBJ1-1	.	.
TGTGCCACCAGCAGAGAGCGGCACTCCAGAGCTAACTATGGCTACACCTTC	CATSRERHSRANYGYTF	17	TRBV15	TRBJ1-2	.	.
TGTGCCAGCAGATCCCCCAGTTCGGCAGTAGCACCCCCCGAAGTGGCTTTCTTT	CASRSPSSAVAPPEVAFF	18	TRBV13	TRBJ1-1	.	.
TGTGCCAGTAGTATAGGCGGACAGGGGATGAGAGAGACCCAGTACTTC	CASSIGGQGMRETQYF	16	TRBV19	TRBJ2-5	TRBD1	.
TGTGCCAGCAGTGGGGCGGAGAATGAAAAACTGTTTTTT	CASSGAENEKLFF	13	TRBV7-9	TRBJ1-4	.	.
TGTGCCAGCAGTCAACACTCCAGGGGCCATTCACCCCTCCACTTT	CASSQHSRGHSPLHF	15	TRBV6-5	TRBJ1-6	.	.
TGTGCCACCAGTGGCCCTTGGGGGGATGAGCAGTTCTTC	CATSGPWGDEQFF	13	TRBV24-1	TRBJ2-1	.	.
TGTGCCAGTAGCGGGACTAGCGGGGCCAGCAATGAGCAGTTCTTC	CASSGTSGASNEQFF	15	TRBV19	TRBJ2-1	TRBD2	.
TGTGCCAGCAGCCCTTTTCCAGATACGCAGTATTTT	CASSPFPDTQYF	12	TRBV5-6	TRBJ2-3	.	.
TGTGCCAGTAGTCCTCGGGGAATTAGCAATCAGCCCCAGCATTTT	CASSPRGISNQPQHF	15	TRBV19	TRBJ1-5	.	.
TGTGCCTGGAGTGTAAGAGGGTTTTCACCCCTCCACTTT	CAWSVRGFSPLHF	13	TRBV30	TRBJ1-6	.	.
TGTGCCAGCAGCTGGACAGGCCCAGAGACCCAGTACTTC	CASSWTGPETQYF	13	TRBV11-2	TRBJ2-5	TRBD1	once
TGTGCCAGCTCGCGCGGGACAGCCTACAATGAGCAGTTCTTC	CASSRGTAYNEQFF	14	TRBV18	TRBJ2-1	.	.
TGCGCCAGCAGTACCGGGACAGGTAGAAATGAGCAGTTCTTC	CASSTGTGRNEQFF	14	TRBV10-1	TRBJ2-1	TRBD1	.
TGTGCCAGTCGCTTAAGATTAGACTCCTACGAGCAGTACTTC	CASRLRLDSYEQYF	14	TRBV19	TRBJ2-7	.	.
TGTGCCTGGAGTAGAGGGGGATATCAGCCCCAGCATTTT	CAWSRGGYQPQHF	13	TRBV30	TRBJ1-5	.	.
TGTGCCTGGAGTGTAAGATTGGGCGGGCGCACTGAAGCTTTCTTT	CAWSVRLGGRTEAFF	15	TRBV30	TRBJ1-1	.	.
TGTGCCAGCAGCTTTGACAGGTTCTCTGGGGCCAACGTCCTGACTTTC	CASSFDRFSGANVLTF	16	TRBV11-3	TRBJ2-6	.	.
TGTGCCAGCAGCTTGGAGGACAGGGCTAATGAAAAACTGTTTTTT	CASSLEDRANEKLFF	15	TRBV5-5	TRBJ1-4	TRBD1	.
TGTGCCAGCAGCTTATGGGGAGGAAAAATGAACACTGAAGCTTTCTTT	CASSLWGGKMNTEAFF	16	TRBV7-8	TRBJ1-1	.	.
TGTGCCAGCAGTTCCCCTAGACTAGCGGGGGTGGGAGAGACCCAGTACTTC	CASSSPRLAGVGETQYF	17	TRBV6-2/TRBV6-3	TRBJ2-5	TRBD2	.
TGTGCCAGCAGTTACACAGTGCAAGAGACCCAGTACTTC	CASSYTVQETQYF	13	TRBV6-5	TRBJ2-5	.	.
TGTGCCAGTAGTATAGGTAGCGGGGGGAACGAGCAGTACTTC	CASSIGSGGNEQYF	14	TRBV19	TRBJ2-7	TRBD2	.